The 15 T cell receptor beta chains in this list originate from one sample, sequenced in a study of blood T cells in healthy people across ages. The authors ran a second PCR of about 7 to 11 cycles using a sample-barcoded 5' primer and a J-beta primer mix. One entry per CDR3 protein, called by TCRdb with MiXCR from the 5' RACE reads. Found here are about 1.5 million distinct CDR3 sequences, approximately 43% of them singletons; the top ten hold roughly 3.7%. Sequenced input: blood. The receptors were sampled from a woman under 30 in good health.

This chain joins TRBV10-3 and TRBJ2-3, with 10 bases matching TRBD2. This CDR3 has 14 amino acids. The ends lost 4 bases at V and 4 bases at J; junction bases unmatched: 2. Germline assignment: CDR1 ENHRY and CDR2 SYGVKD. DNA for the CDR3: TGTGCCATCAGTGGGACTAGCGGCTCAGATACGCAGTATTTT. As protein: CAISGTSGSDTQYF.

The table lists this clonotype with a few counts. The rearrangement links TRBV15 to TRBJ2-7; D is uncertain. The CDR3 is made up of 12 amino acids. Germline loops: CDR1 LNHNV, CDR2 YYDKDF (reference sequence). The germline V and J ends were trimmed by 7 bases and 7 bases, with 14 bases remaining between them. As DNA, the CDR3 is TGTGCCACCAAGTCGCTCGGCGATGAGCAGTACTTC. This codes for CATKSLGDEQYF. Using reference TRBV15 and TRBJ2-7 for the parts outside the CDR3, the full variable domain is DAMVIQNPRYQVTQFGKPVTLSCSQTLNHNVMYWYQQKSSQAPKLLFHYYDKDFNNEADTPDNFQSRRPNTSFCFLDIRSPGLGDTAMYLCATKSLGDEQYFGPGTRLTVT.

This clonotype appeared a few times. V usage is TRBV11-2 and J usage is TRBJ2-1; 8 bases line up with TRBD2. The CDR3 length is 16 residues. J gave up 3 bases and V 6 bases, and 10 bases lay outside the gene matches. Germline assignment: CDR1 SGHAT and CDR2 FQNNGV. This chain's CDR3 is CASRSIAGSLYNEQFF. In nucleotides, the CDR3 is TGTGCCAGCAGGTCCATAGCGGGATCCCTCTACAATGAGCAGTTCTTC.

V and J are TRBV12-3 or TRBV12-4 and TRBJ2-3, with TRBD1 matching 12 bases. The V segment lost 4 bases and the J segment 9 bases; nucleotides outside the gene matches: 8. The CDR3 length is 15 residues. The chain's CDR3 is CASSSGQGAGLTQYF. CDR3 coding DNA: TGTGCCAGCAGTTCGGGACAGGGGGCGGGATTGACGCAGTATTTT.

This clonotype was observed a few times. The gene calls are TRBV4-3 and TRBJ2-1, with 7 bases lining up with TRBD2. Germline V gene lookup returns CDR1 LGHNA and CDR2 YSLEER. The ends lost 0 bases at V and 0 bases at J; junction bases unmatched: 11. The CDR3 is 19 residues long. CDR3 protein: CASSQDGSSGTSSYNEQFF. The CDR3 nucleotides read TGCGCCAGCAGCCAAGATGGGAGCAGCGGGACGAGCTCCTACAATGAGCAGTTCTTC.

V usage is TRBV7-9 and J usage is TRBJ1-2; a weak D match, TRBD1 (5 bases). V was pared by 1 base and J by 4 bases, with 10 bases between. The germline V gene has CDR1 SEHNR and CDR2 FQNEAQ (reference sequence). The CDR3 contains 14 residues. The CDR3 DNA is TGTGCCAGCAGCTTAGTAGGGGCACTCTATGGCTACACCTTC. This sequence encodes CASSLVGALYGYTF.

The chain is built from TRBV20-1 and TRBJ1-5; D might be TRBD1 (5 bases). The germline V gene encodes CDR1 DFQATT and CDR2 SNEGSKA (reference sequence). V was trimmed by 0 bases and J by 2 bases, leaving 14 bases between them. The CDR3 has 16 amino acids. CDR3 sequence reads: CSARDVGLGGNQPQHF. CDR3 bases: TGCAGTGCTAGAGATGTGGGACTCGGGGGCAATCAGCCCCAGCATTTT.

The CDR3 is CSATVWDSPLHF. In DNA, the CDR3 is TGCAGTGCTACGGTATGGGATTCACCCCTCCACTTT. V usage is TRBV20-1 and J usage is TRBJ1-6; no clear D gene. V was clipped by 4 bases and J by 8 bases, with 9 bases between them. This CDR3 is built from 12 residues. Per germline, CDR1 DFQATT and CDR2 SNEGSKA (reference sequence).

This clonotype was observed a few times. The rearrangement uses TRBV15 and TRBJ1-5; D is uncertain. Looked up from germline, CDR1 is LNHNV and CDR2 is YYDKDF (reference sequence). V gave up 0 bases and J gave up 10 bases, with 10 bases separating them. This CDR3 contains 13 residues. The CDR3 DNA reads TGTGCCACCAGCAGAGATCTCCAGAGACCCCAGCATTTT. Translated: CATSRDLQRPQHF.

This chain joins TRBV20-1 and TRBJ2-1, with D possibly matching TRBD2 (6 bases). This CDR3 spans 15 amino acids. V was cut by 1 base and J by 4 bases, with 14 bases left in between. Germline CDR1 is DFQATT and CDR2 is SNEGSKA (reference sequence). Written as DNA, the CDR3 is TGCAGTGCTAGAGCGGTAGCGGAATCGTACAATGAGCAGTTCTTC. Its translation: CSARAVAESYNEQFF.

In its sample, this clonotype was seen a few times. The rearrangement links TRBV27 to TRBJ2-5; D might be TRBD1 (5 bases). The better agreement between TRBJ2-7 and the DNA end casts doubt on the J call. Germline assignment: CDR1 MNHEY and CDR2 SMNVEV (reference sequence). The CDR3 consists of 14 residues. The CDR3 spells CASSLSTASYEQYF. As DNA, the CDR3 is TGTGCCAGCAGTTTATCGACAGCCTCATACGAGCAGTACTTC.

The J gene is TRBJ2-5, the V gene TRBV12-3 or TRBV12-4, with 9 bases fitting TRBD2. The CDR3 totals 14 residues. V dropped 2 bases and J dropped 11; count of bases not matched to a gene: 9. In DNA, the CDR3 is TGTGCCAGCAGTTTATTTCTAGCGGGGCATGAGCAGTACTTC. Translation: CASSLFLAGHEQYF.

This clonotype was detected a few times. The chain links TRBV25-1 to TRBJ1-5, with D possibly TRBD1 on 6 matching bases. Germline V gene data show CDR1 as MGHDK and CDR2 as SYGVNS. The CDR3 has 15 residues. The V end lost 3 bases, the J end lost 3 bases, and 12 bases lay between the germline ends. CDR3: CASSEKGVDNQPQHF. The CDR3 nucleotides are TGTGCCAGCAGTGAGAAGGGGGTTGACAATCAGCCCCAGCATTTT.

The chain uses TRBV12-3 or TRBV12-4 and TRBJ2-6; possible D gene TRBD1, 6 bases. This CDR3 has 15 amino acids. Trimming left V 6 bases short and J 2 bases short, with 11 bases between. CDR3 residues: CASSRDTTGANVLTF. Here the CDR3 DNA reads TGTGCCAGCAGCCGGGACACGACTGGGGCCAACGTCCTGACTTTC.

The chain joins TRBV12-3 or TRBV12-4 to TRBJ2-3; TRBD2 is a possible D gene (6 bases). Trimming removed 5 bases at V and 6 bases at J, with 21 bases between. The CDR3 covers 16 residues. The CDR3 DNA reads as TGTGCCAGCAGTATTTTTGGGGGAGGCCTTGTCGATACGCAGTATTTT. This translates into CASSIFGGGLVDTQYF.